Presented here are 26 T cell receptor beta chains from one specimen sequenced in a study of CD8+ T cells in alopecia areata. Extracted from the samples, RNA was reverse transcribed into cDNA to serve as the sequencing template. Generated by immunoSEQ multiplex PCR, the TCRdb table keeps only in-frame clones and is missing some. The data hold about 140,000 clones, with roughly 50% observed a single time. Input material: CD4+ T cells sorted from blood. The receptor set was obtained from a human donor in good health.

The genes are TRBV5-4 and TRBJ1-2, with D possibly matching TRBD1 (5 bases). CDR3 length: 16 amino acids. Germline lookup yields CDR1 SGHNT and CDR2 YYREEE (reference sequence). V lost 0 bases and J lost 2, with 14 bases in between. This CDR3 reads CASSLAKQGWNYGYTF. CDR3 DNA: TGTGCCAGCAGCTTGGCAAAGCAGGGCTGGAACTATGGCTACACCTTC.

This clone has more than one count but fewer than ten. The V gene is TRBV7-9, the J gene TRBJ2-2; D assignment may be TRBD1 or TRBD2 (5 bases each). The germline V gene encodes CDR1 SEHNR and CDR2 FQNEAQ (reference sequence). The V end lost 5 bases, the J end lost 6 bases, and 13 bases lay between the germline ends. The CDR3 length is 14 residues. CDR3 protein: CASSARLGAGELFF. In DNA form, the CDR3 reads TGTGCCAGCAGCGCCCGATTGGGGGCCGGGGAGCTGTTTTTT.

The V call is TRBV4-2, the J call TRBJ2-3; D ambiguous. CDR3 length: 12 residues. Germline CDR1 is LGHNA and CDR2 is YNFKEQ. Trimming stripped 0 bases from V and 5 bases from J, with 3 bases between. CDR3 in amino acids: CASSQELDTQYF. The CDR3 bases are TGTGCCAGCAGCCAAGAACTAGATACGCAGTATTTT.

This clone was counted a single time. The chain uses TRBV7-2 and TRBJ2-7; TRBD2 matches 8 bases. Germline V CDR1 and CDR2: SGHTA, FQGNSA. The CDR3 is 13 residues long. V trimming: 3 bases; J trimming: 4 bases; junction bases outside the gene matches: 2. CDR3 sequence (DNA): TGTGCCAGCAGCTTGCAGCGGGAGTACGAGCAGTACTTC. Translated, it gives CASSLQREYEQYF.

This chain connects TRBV5-6 to TRBJ2-7, with TRBD1 as a possible D gene (5 bases). V was cut by 2 bases and J by 2 bases, with 17 bases left in between. In germline, CDR1 is SGHDT, CDR2 YYEEEE. The CDR3 consists of 16 residues. The CDR3 here is CASSLKPVGHPYEQYF. The CDR3 bases are TGTGCCAGCAGCTTAAAACCCGTCGGACACCCCTACGAGCAGTACTTC.

CDR3 loop: CASSSQTSGRAGANVLTF. In DNA form, the CDR3 reads TGCGCCAGCAGCTCGCAGACTAGCGGGAGAGCTGGGGCCAACGTCCTGACTTTC. This chain joins TRBV5-1 and TRBJ2-6, with 12 bases matching TRBD2. Trimming at V came to 3 bases and at J to 2 bases, leaving 6 bases not matched to a gene. The CDR3 totals 18 residues. Germline V CDR1 and CDR2: SGHRS, YFSETQ.

CDR3 protein: CASSPGTRRVLTF. CDR3 coding DNA: TGTGCCAGCAGCCCGGGGACCCGACGGGTCCTGACTTTC. V usage is TRBV5-4 and J usage is TRBJ2-6, with D perhaps TRBD1 or TRBD2 (5 bases each). V lost 4 bases and J lost 13, with 15 bases in between. Germline V lookup: CDR1 SGHNT, CDR2 YYREEE (reference sequence). The CDR3 is made up of 13 amino acids.

By share of the sample, this clone is medium-sized. The V call is TRBV27, the J call TRBJ2-3, with D unclear. Germline V lookup: CDR1 MNHEY, CDR2 SMNVEV (reference sequence). The CDR3 has 13 residues. The germline V and J ends were trimmed by 10 bases and 1 base, with 12 bases remaining between them. The CDR3 loop is CAIRPLGTDTQYF. DNA of the CDR3: TGTGCCATCCGGCCTCTGGGCACAGATACGCAGTATTTT.

This chain joins TRBV30 and TRBJ2-5; D is perhaps TRBD2 (7 bases). The ends were cut back, 5 bases at V and 2 bases at J, with 18 bases in the middle. Germline loops: CDR1 GTSNPN, CDR2 SVGIG (reference sequence). This CDR3 has 15 residues. This chain's CDR3 is CAWDIFGGPQETQYF. Written as DNA, the CDR3 is TGTGCCTGGGACATATTCGGGGGGCCGCAAGAGACCCAGTACTTC. The entire variable domain, with the rest obtained from reference TRBV30 and TRBJ2-5, is as follows: SQTIHQWPATLVQPVGSPLSLECTVEGTSNPNLYWYRQAAGRGLQLLFYSVGIGQISSEVPQNLSASRPQDRQFILSSKKLLLSDSGFYLCAWDIFGGPQETQYFGPGTRLLVL.

Comments on this clone: The sample has other DNA sequences that encode this CDR3 too. The CDR3 DNA sequence: TGCGCCAGCAGCTTAGAGGGAAGCAATCAGCCCCAGCATTTT. Residues: CASSLEGSNQPQHF. The rearrangement joins TRBV5-1 to TRBJ1-5; D not certain. V lost 2 bases, J lost 1 base, and 7 bases lay in between. The CDR3 is made up of 14 amino acids. CDR1 SGHRS and CDR2 YFSETQ come from the germline V gene. The variable domain in full, completed from reference TRBV5-1 and TRBJ1-5, reads KAGVTQTPRYLIKTRGQQVTLSCSPISGHRSVSWYQQTPGQGLQFLFEYFSETQRNKGNFPGRFSGRQFSNSRSEMNVSTLELGDSALYLCASSLEGSNQPQHFGDGTRLSIL.

This rearrangement joins TRBV29-1 to TRBJ2-1; 14 positions agree with TRBD2. Per germline, CDR1 SQVTM and CDR2 ANQGSEA. The CDR3 extends over 16 amino acids. V lost 7 bases to trimming and J lost 7 bases; unmatched junction nucleotides: 12. CDR3 in amino acids: CSAKRTSGRSANEQFF. In DNA form, the CDR3 reads TGCAGCGCAAAAAGGACTAGCGGGAGGAGTGCTAATGAGCAGTTCTTC.

This clone was seen a few times. The chain is built from TRBV30 and TRBJ1-1; no definite D call. V was cut by 0 bases and J by 3 bases, with 14 bases left in between. The CDR3 runs to 15 residues. Germline V gives CDR1 GTSNPN, CDR2 SVGIG (reference sequence). CDR3 DNA: TGTGCCTGGAGTGTATCCAGGAAATGGGACACTGAAGCTTTCTTT. Translated, it gives CAWSVSRKWDTEAFF.

The chain is built from TRBV11-2 and TRBJ2-2; unclear D gene. Trimming removed 3 bases from V and 7 bases from J, with 9 bases in between. The CDR3 extends over 13 amino acids. Germline V CDR1 and CDR2: SGHAT, FQNNGV. CDR3 amino acids: CASSLSQVGELFF. The CDR3, as DNA: TGTGCCAGCAGCTTGAGCCAGGTCGGGGAGCTGTTTTTT.

This clone has a handful of counts. The chain joins TRBV29-1 to TRBJ2-6, with 11 positions matching TRBD1. Per germline, CDR1 SQVTM and CDR2 ANQGSEA. V was clipped by 7 bases and J by 0 bases; unmatched bases: 11. This CDR3 has 18 amino acids. The CDR3 nucleotides read TGCAGCGCGCGGGGCTTGGGACAGGGGGGCTCTGGGGCCAACGTCCTGACTTTC. It encodes CSARGLGQGGSGANVLTF.

The V call is TRBV28, the J call TRBJ2-2; 8 nucleotides match TRBD1. Germline assignment: CDR1 MDHEN and CDR2 SYDVKM. V shed 5 bases and J 4 bases; nucleotides not matched to a gene: 6. This CDR3 spans 15 amino acids. The CDR3 sequence is CASSGPGGATGELFF. The CDR3 DNA is TGTGCCAGCAGTGGTCCAGGGGGCGCCACCGGGGAGCTGTTTTTT. Combining the CDR3 with reference TRBV28 and TRBJ2-2 gives the whole variable domain DVKVTQSSRYLVKRTGEKVFLECVQDMDHENMFWYRQDPGLGLRLIYFSYDVKMKEKGDIPEGYSVSREKKERFSLILESASTNQTSMYLCASSGPGGATGELFFGEGSRLTVL.

V usage is TRBV30 and J usage is TRBJ1-5; 7 nucleotides match TRBD1. Germline CDR1 GTSNPN, CDR2 SVGIG (reference sequence). V trimming: 2 bases; J trimming: 7 bases; junction bases outside the gene matches: 8. The CDR3 spans 14 residues. The CDR3 bases are TGTGCCTGGAGTCGACAGGGCGGGGGGCAGCCCCAGCATTTT. This codes for CAWSRQGGGQPQHF.

The chain couples TRBV18 to TRBJ1-2; D remains ambiguous. This CDR3 spans 14 amino acids. Germline V gene lookup returns CDR1 KGHSH and CDR2 LQKENI. Between the trimmed V and J ends, which lost 3 bases and 3 bases, there was a span of 11 bases. This chain's CDR3 is CASSPPPPHYGYTF. For the CDR3, the DNA is TGTGCCAGCTCACCCCCACCTCCCCACTATGGCTACACCTTC.

The J gene is TRBJ2-1, the V gene TRBV29-1; D is ambiguous. V was trimmed by 2 bases and J by 5 bases, leaving 10 bases between them. This CDR3 has 13 residues. CDR1 is SQVTM, CDR2 ANQGSEA, per germline. CDR3 coding DNA: TGCAGCGTTGAACGCCTCCTTGACAATGAGCAGTTCTTC. It encodes CSVERLLDNEQFF.

This clone has only a few counts. The gene calls are TRBV29-1 and TRBJ1-2; no firm D call. Germline V gene lookup returns CDR1 SQVTM and CDR2 ANQGSEA. V was pared by 5 bases and J by 0 bases, with 4 bases between. The CDR3 totals 11 residues. The CDR3 protein is CSVSANYGYTF. The CDR3 nucleotides are TGCAGCGTTTCAGCTAACTATGGCTACACCTTC.

This clone has only a few counts. The CDR3, as DNA: TGCGCCAGCAGCCAAGAACAGGGATCGGACACTGAAGCTTTCTTT. It specifies CASSQEQGSDTEAFF. The genes are TRBV4-1 and TRBJ1-1; possibly TRBD1 for D (6 bases). Per the germline V gene, CDR1 is MGHRA and CDR2 is YSYEKL. This CDR3 region has 15 residues. Trimming took off 0 bases at V and 3 bases at J, with 11 bases between the two ends.

This clone was seen only a few times. The genes are TRBV29-1 and TRBJ1-2; D ambiguous. CDR3 size: 11 residues. CDR1 SQVTM and CDR2 ANQGSEA come from the germline V gene. The ends were cut back, 7 bases at V and 8 bases at J, with 14 bases in the middle. DNA of the CDR3: TGCAGCGGGAGGACGGATGGGGGCTACACCTTC. Protein product: CSGRTDGGYTF. Drawing the rest from reference TRBV29-1 and TRBJ1-2, the complete variable domain is SAVISQKPSRDICQRGTSLTIQCQVDSQVTMMFWYRQQPGQSLTLIATANQGSEATYESGFVIDKFPISRPNLTFSTLTVSNMSPEDSSIYLCSGRTDGGYTFGSGTRLTVV.

This rearrangement joins TRBV18 to TRBJ2-1, with D possibly being TRBD2 (5 bases). CDR1 and CDR2 from the germline V gene are KGHSH and LQKENI. The V and J ends lost 7 bases and 3 bases respectively, with 16 bases between them. There are 15 residues in the CDR3. CDR3 DNA sequence: TGTGCCAGCTGTATGGTGGGAGTTAGCTACAATGAGCAGTTCTTC. It yields the protein CASCMVGVSYNEQFF.

This clone is classed as medium-sized. J is TRBJ2-1 and V is TRBV19; the match to TRBD2 covers 12 bases. Germline V CDR1 and CDR2: LNHDA, SQIVND (reference sequence). Trimming cost V 5 bases and J 9 bases; bases outside gene matches: 8. CDR3 length: 15 amino acids. The CDR3 bases are TGTGCCAGTAGTCGGGAGGCTAGCGGGAGGGGTGAGCAGTTCTTC. This sequence encodes CASSREASGRGEQFF.

The genes are TRBV27 and TRBJ1-3; the D is unclear. CDR3 length: 13 amino acids. Deletions cut 8 bases from V and 1 base from J, with 9 bases between. Germline CDR1 MNHEY, CDR2 SMNVEV (reference sequence). The CDR3 sequence: CASRGGSGNTIYF. DNA for the CDR3: TGTGCCAGCCGGGGAGGTTCTGGAAACACCATATATTTT.

The genes are TRBV6-6 and TRBJ1-2; TRBD1 is a possible D gene (5 bases). The ends were cut back, 2 bases at V and 0 bases at J, with 10 bases in the middle. CDR3 length: 15 amino acids. CDR1 and CDR2 from the germline V gene are MNHNY and SVGAGI (reference sequence). In DNA, the CDR3 is TGTGCCAGCAGTTACCCCGGGACGGCTAACTATGGCTACACCTTC. Its translation: CASSYPGTANYGYTF.

CDR3 sequence reads: CSVEAAASEAFF. The CDR3 DNA is TGCAGCGTTGAAGCAGCCGCGAGTGAAGCTTTCTTT. The rearrangement joins TRBV29-1 to TRBJ1-1; D is undetermined. The CDR3 covers 12 residues. Trimming cost V 1 base and J 7 bases, with 10 bases left between them. Germline V lookup: CDR1 SQVTM, CDR2 ANQGSEA.